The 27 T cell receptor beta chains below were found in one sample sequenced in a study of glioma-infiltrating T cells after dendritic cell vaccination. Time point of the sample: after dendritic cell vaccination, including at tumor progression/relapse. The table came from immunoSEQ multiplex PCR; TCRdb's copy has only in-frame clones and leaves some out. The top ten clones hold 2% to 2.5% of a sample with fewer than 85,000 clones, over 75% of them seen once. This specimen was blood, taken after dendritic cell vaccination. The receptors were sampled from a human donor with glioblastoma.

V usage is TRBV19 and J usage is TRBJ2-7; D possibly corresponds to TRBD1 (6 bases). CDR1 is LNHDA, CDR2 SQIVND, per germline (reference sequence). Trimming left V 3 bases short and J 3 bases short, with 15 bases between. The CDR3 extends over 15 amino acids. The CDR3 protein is CASSIGHTGSYEQYF. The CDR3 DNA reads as TGTGCCAGTAGTATCGGCCATACAGGGAGCTACGAGCAGTACTTC.

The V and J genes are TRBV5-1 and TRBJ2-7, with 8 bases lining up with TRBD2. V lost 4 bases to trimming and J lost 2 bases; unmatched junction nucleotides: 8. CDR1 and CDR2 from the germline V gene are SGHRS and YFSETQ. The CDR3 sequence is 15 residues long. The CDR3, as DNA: TGCGCCAGCAGCCCCTCCACAGCGGGAGCCTACGAGCAGTACTTC. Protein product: CASSPSTAGAYEQYF. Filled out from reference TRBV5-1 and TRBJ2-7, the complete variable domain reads KAGVTQTPRYLIKTRGQQVTLSCSPISGHRSVSWYQQTPGQGLQFLFEYFSETQRNKGNFPGRFSGRQFSNSRSEMNVSTLELGDSALYLCASSPSTAGAYEQYFGPGTRLTVT.

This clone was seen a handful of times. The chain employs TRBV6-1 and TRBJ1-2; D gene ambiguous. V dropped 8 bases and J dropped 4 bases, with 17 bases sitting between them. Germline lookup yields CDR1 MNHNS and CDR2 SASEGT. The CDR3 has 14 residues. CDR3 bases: TGTGCCAGCCACTTGGACGGGGAGAGCTATGGCTACACCTTC. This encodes CASHLDGESYGYTF.

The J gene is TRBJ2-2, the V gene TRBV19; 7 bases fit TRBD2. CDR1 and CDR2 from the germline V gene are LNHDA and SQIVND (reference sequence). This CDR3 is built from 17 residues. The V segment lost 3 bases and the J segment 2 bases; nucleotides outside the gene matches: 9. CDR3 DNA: TGTGCCAGTAGTATGGCTGAGGGGACTATTAACACCGGGGAGCTGTTTTTT. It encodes CASSMAEGTINTGELFF. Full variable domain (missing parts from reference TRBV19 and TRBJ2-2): DGGITQSPKYLFRKEGQNVTLSCEQNLNHDAMYWYRQDPGQGLRLIYYSQIVNDFQKGDIAEGYSVSREKKESFPLTVTSAQKNPTAFYLCASSMAEGTINTGELFFGEGSRLTVL.

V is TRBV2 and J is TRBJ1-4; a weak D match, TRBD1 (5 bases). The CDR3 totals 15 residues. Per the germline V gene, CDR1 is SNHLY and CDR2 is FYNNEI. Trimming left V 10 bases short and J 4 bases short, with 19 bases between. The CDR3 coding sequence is TGTGCCACCCGAAGTTTCTCCGGGGGTAATGAAAAACTGTTTTTT. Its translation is CATRSFSGGNEKLFF.

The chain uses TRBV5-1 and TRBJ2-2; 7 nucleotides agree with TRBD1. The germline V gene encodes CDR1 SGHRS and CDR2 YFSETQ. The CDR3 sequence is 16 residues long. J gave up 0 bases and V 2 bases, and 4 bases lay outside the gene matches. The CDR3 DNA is TGCGCCAGCAGCTTCGCCGGGACAGCGAACACCGGGGAGCTGTTTTTT. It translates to CASSFAGTANTGELFF.

As DNA, the CDR3 is TGTGCCAGCAGCCCCTTGGAGGAGCAGTACTTC. Amino acids: CASSPLEEQYF. The chain joins TRBV7-8 to TRBJ2-7; no definite D call. Germline loops: CDR1 SGHVS, CDR2 FQNEAQ. V was shortened by 5 bases and J by 7 bases, with 9 bases between the two germline ends. The CDR3 runs to 11 residues.

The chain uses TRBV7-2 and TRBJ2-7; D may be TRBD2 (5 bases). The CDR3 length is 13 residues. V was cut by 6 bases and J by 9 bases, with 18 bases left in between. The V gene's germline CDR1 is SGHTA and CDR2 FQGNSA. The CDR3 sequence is CASSYTGVPGQYF. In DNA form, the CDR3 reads TGTGCCAGCAGTTACACCGGGGTTCCCGGGCAGTACTTC.

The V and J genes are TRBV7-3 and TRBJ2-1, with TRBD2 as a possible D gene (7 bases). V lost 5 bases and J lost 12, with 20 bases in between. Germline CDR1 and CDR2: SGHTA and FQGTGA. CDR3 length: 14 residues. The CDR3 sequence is CASSPAPGGAGQFF. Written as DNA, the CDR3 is TGTGCCAGCAGCCCCGCCCCTGGGGGGGCAGGGCAGTTCTTC. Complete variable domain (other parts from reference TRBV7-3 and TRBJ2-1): GAGVSQTPSNKVTEKGKYVELRCDPISGHTALYWYRQSLGQGPEFLIYFQGTGAADDSGLPNDRFFAVRPEGSVSTLKIQRTERGDSAVYLCASSPAPGGAGQFFGPGTRLTVL.

CDR3 DNA sequence: TGCGCCAGCAGCCCGGGGACAGTTGAAGCTTTCTTT. Protein: CASSPGTVEAFF. The rearrangement joins TRBV5-1 to TRBJ1-1; TRBD1 aligns across 7 bases. The germline gives CDR1 SGHRS, CDR2 YFSETQ. The CDR3 spans 12 residues. With 4 bases clipped from V and 7 bases from J, the junction kept 4 bases outside the gene matches.

The DNA of the CDR3 is TGTGCCAGCAGTTACGGCACGTACAATGAGCAGTTCTTC. Its translation: CASSYGTYNEQFF. The chain is built from TRBV6-6 and TRBJ2-1; D call uncertain. This CDR3 is built from 13 residues. Deletions cut 2 bases from V and 4 bases from J, with 6 bases between. CDR1 MNHNY and CDR2 SVGAGI come from the germline V gene (reference sequence).

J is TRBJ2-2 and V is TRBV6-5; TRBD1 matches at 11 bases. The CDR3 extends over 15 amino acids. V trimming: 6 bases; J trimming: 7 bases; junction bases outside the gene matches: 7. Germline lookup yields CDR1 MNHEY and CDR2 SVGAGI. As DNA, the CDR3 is TGTGCCAGCAGGACCGGGACAGGGGGTAGCGGGGAGCTGTTTTTT. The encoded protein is CASRTGTGGSGELFF.

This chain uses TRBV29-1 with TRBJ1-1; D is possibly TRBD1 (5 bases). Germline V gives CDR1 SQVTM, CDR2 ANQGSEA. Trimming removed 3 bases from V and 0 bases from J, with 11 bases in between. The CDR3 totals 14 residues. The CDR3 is CSVEKQALNTEAFF. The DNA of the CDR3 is TGCAGCGTTGAGAAACAGGCGCTGAACACTGAAGCTTTCTTT. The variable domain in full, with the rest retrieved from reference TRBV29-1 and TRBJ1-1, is SAVISQKPSRDICQRGTSLTIQCQVDSQVTMMFWYRQQPGQSLTLIATANQGSEATYESGFVIDKFPISRPNLTFSTLTVSNMSPEDSSIYLCSVEKQALNTEAFFGQGTRLTVV.

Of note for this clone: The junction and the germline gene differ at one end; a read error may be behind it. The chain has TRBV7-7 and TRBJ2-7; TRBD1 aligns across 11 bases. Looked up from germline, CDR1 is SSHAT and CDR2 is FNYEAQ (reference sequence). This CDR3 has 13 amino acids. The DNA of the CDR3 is TGTGCTAGCAGCGAAGGGACAGGGGGTGAGCAGTACTTC. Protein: CASSEGTGGEQYF.

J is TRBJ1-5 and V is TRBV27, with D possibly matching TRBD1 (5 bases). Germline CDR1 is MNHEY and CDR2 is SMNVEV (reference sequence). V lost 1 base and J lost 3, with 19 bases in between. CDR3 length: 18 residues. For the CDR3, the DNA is TGTGCCAGCAGTTTATACGCCGATACCGGGGGGGTCAATCAGCCCCAGCATTTT. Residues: CASSLYADTGGVNQPQHF.

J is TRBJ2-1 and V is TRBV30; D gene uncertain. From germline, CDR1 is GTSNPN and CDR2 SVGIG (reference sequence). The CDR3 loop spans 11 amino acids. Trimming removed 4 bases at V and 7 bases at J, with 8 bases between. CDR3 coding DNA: TGTGCCTGGATGGTGCGGAATGAGCAGTTCTTC. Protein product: CAWMVRNEQFF. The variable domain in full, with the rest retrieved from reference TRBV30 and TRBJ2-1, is SQTIHQWPATLVQPVGSPLSLECTVEGTSNPNLYWYRQAAGRGLQLLFYSVGIGQISSEVPQNLSASRPQDRQFILSSKKLLLSDSGFYLCAWMVRNEQFFGPGTRLTVL.

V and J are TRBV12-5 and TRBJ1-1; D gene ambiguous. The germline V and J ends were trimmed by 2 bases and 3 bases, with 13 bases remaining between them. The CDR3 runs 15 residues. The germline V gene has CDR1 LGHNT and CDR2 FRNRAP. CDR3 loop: CASGLPGRYDTEAFF. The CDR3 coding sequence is TGTGCTAGTGGTTTGCCAGGAAGGTATGACACTGAAGCTTTCTTT.

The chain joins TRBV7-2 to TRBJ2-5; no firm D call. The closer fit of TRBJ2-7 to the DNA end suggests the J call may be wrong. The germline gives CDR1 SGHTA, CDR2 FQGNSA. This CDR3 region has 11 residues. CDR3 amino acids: CASSFYYEQYF. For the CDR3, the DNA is TGTGCCAGCAGCTTTTACTACGAGCAGTACTTC.

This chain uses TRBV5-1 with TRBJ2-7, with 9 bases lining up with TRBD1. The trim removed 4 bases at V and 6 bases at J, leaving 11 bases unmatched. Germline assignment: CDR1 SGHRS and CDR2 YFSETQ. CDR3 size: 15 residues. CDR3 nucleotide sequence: TGCGCCAGCAGCAATGGTGGGACAGGGTATACCGAGCAGTACTTC. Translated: CASSNGGTGYTEQYF.

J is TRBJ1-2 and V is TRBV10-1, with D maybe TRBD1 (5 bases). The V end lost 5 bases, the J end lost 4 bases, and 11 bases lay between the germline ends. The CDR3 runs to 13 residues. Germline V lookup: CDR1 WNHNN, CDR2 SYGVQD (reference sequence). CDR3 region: CASSHHRGYGYTF. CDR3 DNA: TGCGCCAGCAGTCATCATAGGGGCTATGGCTACACCTTC.

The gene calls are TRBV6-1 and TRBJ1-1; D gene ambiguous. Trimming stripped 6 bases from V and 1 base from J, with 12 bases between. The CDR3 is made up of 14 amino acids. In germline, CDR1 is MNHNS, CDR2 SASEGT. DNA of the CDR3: TGTGCCAGCAGACGAGACAATCAGAACACTGAAGCTTTCTTT. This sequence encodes CASRRDNQNTEAFF.

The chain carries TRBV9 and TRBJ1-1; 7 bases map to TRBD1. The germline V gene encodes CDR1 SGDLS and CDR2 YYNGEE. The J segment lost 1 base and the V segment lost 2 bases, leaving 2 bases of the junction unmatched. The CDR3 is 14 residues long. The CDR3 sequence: CASSVGTANTEAFF. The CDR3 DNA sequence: TGTGCCAGCAGCGTCGGGACAGCGAACACTGAAGCTTTCTTT. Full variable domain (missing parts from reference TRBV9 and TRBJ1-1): DSGVTQTPKHLITATGQRVTLRCSPRSGDLSVYWYQQSLDQGLQFLIQYYNGEERAKGNILERFSAQQFPDLHSELNLSSLELGDSALYFCASSVGTANTEAFFGQGTRLTVV.

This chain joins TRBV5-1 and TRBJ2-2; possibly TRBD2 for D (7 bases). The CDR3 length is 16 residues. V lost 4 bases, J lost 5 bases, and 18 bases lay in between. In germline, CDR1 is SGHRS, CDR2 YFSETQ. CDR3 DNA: TGCGCCAGCAGCGACCGGGGCGGGGGCCTTACCGGGGAGCTGTTTTTT. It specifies CASSDRGGGLTGELFF.

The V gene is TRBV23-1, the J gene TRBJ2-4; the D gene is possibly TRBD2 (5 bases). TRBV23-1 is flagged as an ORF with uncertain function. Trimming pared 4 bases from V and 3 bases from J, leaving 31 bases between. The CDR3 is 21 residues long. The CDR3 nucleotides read TGCGCCAGCAGTCTGCCCCAGGTGGCCAGCGAGAGGGAACGGGGCAAAAACATTCAGTACTTC. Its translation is CASSLPQVASERERGKNIQYF.

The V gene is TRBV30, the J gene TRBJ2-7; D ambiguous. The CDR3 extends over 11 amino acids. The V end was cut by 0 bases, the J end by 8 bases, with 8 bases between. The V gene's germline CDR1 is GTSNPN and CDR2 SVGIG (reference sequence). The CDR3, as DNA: TGTGCCTGGAGTGTCCGTAACAAGCAGTACTTC. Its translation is CAWSVRNKQYF.

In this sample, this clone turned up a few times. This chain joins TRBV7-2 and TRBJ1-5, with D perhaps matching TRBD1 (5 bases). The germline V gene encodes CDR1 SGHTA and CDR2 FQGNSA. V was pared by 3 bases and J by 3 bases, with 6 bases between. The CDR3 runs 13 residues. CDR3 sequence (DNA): TGTGCCAGCAGCTTCAGGGACAATCAGCCCCAGCATTTT. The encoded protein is CASSFRDNQPQHF. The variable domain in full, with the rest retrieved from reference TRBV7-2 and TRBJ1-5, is GAGVSQSPSNKVTEKGKDVELRCDPISGHTALYWYRQSLGQGLEFLIYFQGNSAPDKSGLPSDRFSAERTGGSVSTLTIQRTQQEDSAVYLCASSFRDNQPQHFGDGTRLSIL.

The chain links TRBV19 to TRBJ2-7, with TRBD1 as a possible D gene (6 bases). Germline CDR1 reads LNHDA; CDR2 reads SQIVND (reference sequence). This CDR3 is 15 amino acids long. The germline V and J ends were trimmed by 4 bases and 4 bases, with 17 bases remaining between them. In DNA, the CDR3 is TGTGCCAGTAGTACCTCACTCGGGACATCTTACGAGCAGTACTTC. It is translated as CASSTSLGTSYEQYF.